Presented here are 30 T cell receptor beta chains from one specimen sequenced in a study of blood T cell repertoires in COVID-19. Sequencing was performed with immunoSEQ multiplex PCR; in TCRdb, only in-frame clones are kept and a portion is missing. The sample shows 250,000 to 350,000 clones, roughly 89% of them seen only once. The sequenced sample consisted of PBMCs or T cells enriched from blood (not recorded which). The source is a woman aged 18-29 years who had recovered from COVID-19.

The chain employs TRBV5-8 and TRBJ1-4; TRBD1 matches 7 bases. The CDR3 loop spans 15 amino acids. After removal of 4 bases from V and 6 bases from J, the junction contained 9 bases not matched to a gene. CDR1 is SGHTS and CDR2 is YDEGEE in the germline V gene. CDR3 in amino acids: CASSQTGTAYEKLFF. CDR3 bases: TGTGCCAGCAGCCAAACCGGGACAGCTTATGAAAAACTGTTTTTT.

V gene TRBV7-2 combines with J gene TRBJ2-1, with D possibly TRBD1 on 5 matching bases. The CDR3 has 14 amino acids. Trimming removed 3 bases at V and 7 bases at J, with 13 bases between. Looked up from germline, CDR1 is SGHTA and CDR2 is FQGNSA. CDR3 region: CASSFQGRLNEQFF. CDR3 in DNA: TGTGCCAGCAGCTTTCAGGGTAGGTTAAATGAGCAGTTCTTC.

About this clone itself: One junction end disagrees with the germline gene, perhaps due to a read error. This chain joins TRBV4-2 and TRBJ1-5; no definite D call. There are 13 residues in the CDR3. Germline V gene data show CDR1 as LGHNA and CDR2 as YNFKEQ. The chain's CDR3 is CASNQGHNQPQHF. CDR3 nucleotide sequence: TGTGCCAGCAACCAAGGGCATAACCAGCCCCAGCATTTT.

This chain uses TRBV4-3 with TRBJ2-7; 13 positions match TRBD2. The CDR3 consists of 17 residues. Germline lookup yields CDR1 LGHNA and CDR2 YSLEER. V gave up 4 bases and J gave up 0 bases; unmatched junction bases: 6. CDR3 sequence (DNA): TGCGCCAGCAGCCGGACTAGCGGGGGTGGCAGCTCCTACGAGCAGTACTTC. Its protein is CASSRTSGGGSSYEQYF.

This clone was seen a single time. The chain links TRBV27 to TRBJ1-1, with a weak D call TRBD1 (5 bases). Germline V gene sequence: CDR1 MNHEY, CDR2 SMNVEV (reference sequence). The germline V and J ends were trimmed by 2 bases and 9 bases, with 10 bases remaining between them. The CDR3 has 12 residues. DNA of the CDR3: TGTGCCAGCAGTTTACCAGGGTTAAAAGCTTTCTTT. This sequence encodes CASSLPGLKAFF.

This chain connects TRBV15 to TRBJ2-7; no firm D call. Between the trimmed V and J ends, which lost 8 bases and 2 bases, there was a span of 16 bases. The CDR3 totals 14 residues. Germline CDR1 is LNHNV and CDR2 is YYDKDF (reference sequence). CDR3 loop: CATGTELTTYEQYF. CDR3 in DNA: TGTGCCACCGGAACGGAGCTTACAACCTACGAGCAGTACTTC.

The chain joins TRBV13 to TRBJ2-5, with TRBD1 as a possible D gene (5 bases). The V and J ends lost 5 bases and 4 bases respectively, with 14 bases between them. The germline V gene has CDR1 PRHDT and CDR2 FYEKMQ (reference sequence). The CDR3 consists of 14 residues. CDR3 sequence reads: CASSQKGSVETQYF. The CDR3 nucleotides are TGTGCCAGCAGCCAGAAGGGGTCCGTAGAGACCCAGTACTTC. Full variable domain (rest looked up from reference TRBV13 and TRBJ2-5): AAGVIQSPRHLIKEKRETATLKCYPIPRHDTVYWYQQGPGQDPQFLISFYEKMQSDKGSIPDRFSAQQFSDYHSELNMSSLELGDSALYFCASSQKGSVETQYFGPGTRLLVL.

The chain carries TRBV29-1 and TRBJ2-5, with D maybe TRBD1 (6 bases). This CDR3 has 10 residues. In germline, CDR1 is SQVTM, CDR2 ANQGSEA. With 7 bases removed from V and 7 bases from J, the gap between germline ends came to 10 bases. In DNA form, the CDR3 reads TGCAGCGCTCGAGGGGGGACCCAGTACTTC. The encoded protein is CSARGGTQYF.

The chain recombines TRBV27 with TRBJ2-1; TRBD1 is a possible D gene (6 bases). The CDR3 has 14 residues. Trimming stripped 5 bases from V and 8 bases from J, with 16 bases between. Germline V gene lookup returns CDR1 MNHEY and CDR2 SMNVEV (reference sequence). The CDR3 loop is CASSPITGLHEQFF. The CDR3 DNA reads as TGTGCCAGCAGTCCCATCACAGGGCTGCATGAGCAGTTCTTC.

The rearrangement links TRBV20-1 to TRBJ2-7; 8 nucleotides line up with TRBD2. The CDR3 is 14 residues long. The J segment lost 1 base and the V segment lost 3 bases, leaving 5 bases of the junction unmatched. The germline CDR1 and CDR2 sequences are DFQATT and SNEGSKA (reference sequence). CDR3 loop: CSASLRGRSYEQYF. The DNA of the CDR3 is TGCAGTGCTAGTTTACGCGGGAGGTCCTACGAGCAGTACTTC.

The table lists this clone with a count of one. CDR3 in amino acids: CAWSVGQVGDGYTF. In nucleotides, the CDR3 is TGTGCCTGGAGTGTGGGACAGGTGGGGGATGGCTACACCTTC. J is TRBJ1-2 and V is TRBV30; 8 positions match TRBD1. The CDR3 totals 14 residues. Unmatched junction bases numbered 6, after V lost 0 bases and J lost 6 bases. Germline values: CDR1 GTSNPN, CDR2 SVGIG (reference sequence). Full variable domain (outside the CDR3, taken from reference TRBV30 and TRBJ1-2): SQTIHQWPATLVQPVGSPLSLECTVEGTSNPNLYWYRQAAGRGLQLLFYSVGIGQISSEVPQNLSASRPQDRQFILSSKKLLLSDSGFYLCAWSVGQVGDGYTFGSGTRLTVV.

The rearrangement links TRBV9 to TRBJ1-5, with TRBD1 matching 7 bases. J lost 3 bases, V lost 3 bases, and 3 bases had no gene match. The germline V gene encodes CDR1 SGDLS and CDR2 YYNGEE. The CDR3 extends over 14 amino acids. The CDR3 bases are TGTGCCAGCAGCGGGGGACAGATCAATCAGCCCCAGCATTTT. This codes for CASSGGQINQPQHF.

The gene calls are TRBV27 and TRBJ2-1; 13 nucleotides line up with TRBD2. V trimming: 3 bases; J trimming: 7 bases; junction bases outside the gene matches: 9. The CDR3 is made up of 17 amino acids. In germline, CDR1 is MNHEY, CDR2 SMNVEV (reference sequence). The CDR3 bases are TGTGCCAGCAGTTTTTCTTCGACTAGCGGGAGGCGGAATGAGCAGTTCTTC. Protein: CASSFSSTSGRRNEQFF.

V is TRBV4-3 and J is TRBJ1-1; D not certain. The germline CDR1 and CDR2 sequences are LGHNA and YSLEER. The CDR3 runs to 14 residues. The V end was cut by 0 bases, the J end by 6 bases, with 11 bases between. CDR3 amino acids: CASSQDLRAPEAFF. CDR3 coding DNA: TGCGCCAGCAGCCAAGATTTGAGGGCCCCTGAAGCTTTCTTT.

The rearrangement joins TRBV16 to TRBJ1-1, with unresolved D. With 4 bases removed from V and 1 base from J, the gap between germline ends came to 10 bases. The CDR3 has 14 residues. Germline V lookup: CDR1 KGHSY, CDR2 FQNENV. The CDR3 region is CASSRADSNTEAFF. The CDR3, as DNA: TGTGCCAGCAGCCGAGCGGACTCGAACACTGAAGCTTTCTTT. Full variable domain (outside the CDR3, taken from reference TRBV16 and TRBJ1-1): GEEVAQTPKHLVRGEGQKAKLYCAPIKGHSYVFWYQQVLKNEFKFLISFQNENVFDETGMPKERFSAKCLPNSPCSLEIQATKLEDSAVYFCASSRADSNTEAFFGQGTRLTVV.

Comment on this clone: A junction boundary mismatches the germline segment, possibly from a read error. The rearrangement links TRBV2 to TRBJ1-5; tentatively, D is TRBD1 (5 bases). CDR3 length equals 14 residues. Per the germline V gene, CDR1 is SNHLY and CDR2 is FYNNEI. Here the CDR3 reads CASNEWGGNQPQHF. Here the CDR3 DNA reads TGTGCCAGCAATGAATGGGGGGGGAATCAGCCCCAGCATTTT.

The chain employs TRBV6-4 and TRBJ2-1, with 9 nucleotides matching TRBD1. V lost 6 bases, J lost 8 bases, and 5 bases stayed unmatched. CDR3 size: 13 residues. Germline V gives CDR1 MRHNA, CDR2 SNTAGT. CDR3 DNA sequence: TGTGCCAGCAGCGTTGACAGGGGGGATGAGCAGTTCTTC. It yields the protein CASSVDRGDEQFF.

In regard to this clone: This sample includes further DNA sequences coding for the same CDR3. This rearrangement joins TRBV5-1 to TRBJ2-2; perhaps TRBD1 as D (5 bases). The V gene lost 3 bases and the J gene lost 0 bases, with 9 bases spanning the gap. The CDR3 contains 15 residues. Germline assignment: CDR1 SGHRS and CDR2 YFSETQ. CDR3 bases: TGCGCCAGCAGCTCTACAGGAGCGAACACCGGGGAGCTGTTTTTT. Amino acid sequence: CASSSTGANTGELFF.

This clone was recorded only once. V usage is TRBV10-3 and J usage is TRBJ2-5; 10 bases line up with TRBD2. The trim removed 4 bases at V and 4 bases at J, leaving 12 bases unmatched. The CDR3 is made up of 17 amino acids. CDR1 and CDR2 from the germline V gene are ENHRY and SYGVKD. CDR3 sequence reads: CAISVASGGPGRETQYF. The CDR3 DNA follows: TGTGCCATCAGTGTGGCTAGCGGGGGCCCTGGACGAGAGACCCAGTACTTC.

The chain employs TRBV5-1 and TRBJ1-1; D is ambiguous. V was pared by 6 bases and J by 0 bases, with 18 bases between. The CDR3 contains 16 residues. Germline values: CDR1 SGHRS, CDR2 YFSETQ. As DNA, the CDR3 is TGCGCCAGCACCAGACTAGGGAATCTTATGAACACTGAAGCTTTCTTT. Its protein product is CASTRLGNLMNTEAFF.

This sequence joins TRBV5-4 and TRBJ2-1; 9 nucleotides align to TRBD2. In germline, CDR1 is SGHNT, CDR2 YYREEE (reference sequence). This CDR3 spans 14 amino acids. V was pared by 5 bases and J by 8 bases, with 8 bases of the junction left unmatched. Written as DNA, the CDR3 is TGTGCCAGCAGAGTAGGCGGGAGGGTGGATGAGCAGTTCTTC. Residues: CASRVGGRVDEQFF.

V usage is TRBV4-1 and J usage is TRBJ2-4, with D possibly TRBD1 on 5 matching bases. Trimming took 1 base from V and 16 from J, leaving 17 bases between them. The germline V gene encodes CDR1 MGHRA and CDR2 YSYEKL. The CDR3 runs 13 residues. The CDR3: CASSQVSATGKYF. The CDR3 DNA reads as TGCGCCAGCAGCCAAGTTAGTGCCACAGGAAAATACTTC.

The rearrangement uses TRBV7-3 and TRBJ1-2; maybe TRBD1 (6 bases). In germline, CDR1 is SGHTA, CDR2 FQGTGA. V lost 2 bases and J lost 1, with 11 bases in between. The CDR3 runs to 15 residues. CDR3 loop: CASSLQPGDNYGYTF. For the CDR3, the DNA is TGTGCCAGCAGCTTACAGCCAGGGGATAACTATGGCTACACCTTC.

V and J are TRBV28 and TRBJ2-7; maybe TRBD1 (6 bases). Trimming took off 6 bases at V and 5 bases at J, with 17 bases between the two ends. The length of the CDR3 is 14 residues. Germline CDR1 MDHEN, CDR2 SYDVKM. The CDR3 loop is CASRGYQGFHEQYF. The CDR3 region has the DNA TGTGCCAGCAGAGGATATCAGGGGTTCCACGAGCAGTACTTC.

The V call is TRBV28, the J call TRBJ1-4; 9 nucleotides agree with TRBD1. The CDR3 runs 13 residues. The ends lost 7 bases at V and 12 bases at J; junction bases unmatched: 9. Germline loops: CDR1 MDHEN, CDR2 SYDVKM. The CDR3 loop is CASIKQTGGELFF. CDR3 coding DNA: TGTGCCAGCATTAAACAAACAGGGGGCGAACTGTTTTTT.

This chain joins TRBV5-1 and TRBJ2-2; 9 positions match TRBD2. The germline V gene encodes CDR1 SGHRS and CDR2 YFSETQ. After removal of 4 bases from V and 3 bases from J, the junction contained 13 bases not matched to a gene. This CDR3 is built from 18 residues. CDR3 DNA: TGCGCCAGCAGCCCCCGGTTAGCGGGAGCGGGGGACACCGGGGAGCTGTTTTTT. It encodes CASSPRLAGAGDTGELFF. Full variable domain (missing parts from reference TRBV5-1 and TRBJ2-2): KAGVTQTPRYLIKTRGQQVTLSCSPISGHRSVSWYQQTPGQGLQFLFEYFSETQRNKGNFPGRFSGRQFSNSRSEMNVSTLELGDSALYLCASSPRLAGAGDTGELFFGEGSRLTVL.

This chain uses TRBV7-4 with TRBJ1-3; 8 bases map to TRBD1. V lost 5 bases and J lost 7; bases outside the gene matches: 4. The CDR3 spans 13 residues. Germline assignment: CDR1 SGHVT and CDR2 SQSDAQ. DNA of the CDR3: TGTGCCAGCAGCAAACGACAGGGGAACACCATATATTTT. Its protein product is CASSKRQGNTIYF.

The chain couples TRBV6-2 or TRBV6-3 to TRBJ2-3; TRBD2 aligns across 11 bases. This CDR3 has 17 residues. V dropped 6 bases and J dropped 1; count of bases not matched to a gene: 9. The germline V gene encodes CDR1 MNHEY and CDR2 SVGEGT. CDR3 protein: CASSIAGGWAGTDTQYF. The CDR3 coding sequence is TGTGCCAGCAGCATAGCGGGAGGGTGGGCTGGCACAGATACGCAGTATTTT.

The J gene is TRBJ2-5, the V gene TRBV18, with 7 positions matching TRBD1. CDR1 KGHSH and CDR2 LQKENI come from the germline V gene. V dropped 8 bases and J dropped 2; count of bases not matched to a gene: 8. CDR3 length: 14 amino acids. The CDR3 region is CASRQGIQQETQYF. CDR3 sequence (DNA): TGTGCCAGCAGACAGGGCATCCAGCAAGAGACCCAGTACTTC.

This chain connects TRBV7-9 to TRBJ2-2; 7 bases match TRBD2. Germline loops: CDR1 SEHNR, CDR2 FQNEAQ (reference sequence). The CDR3 is made up of 14 amino acids. Trimming took 5 bases from V and 7 from J; bases not matched to a gene: 7. The CDR3 sequence: CASSSRDYLGELFF. CDR3 nucleotide sequence: TGTGCCAGCAGCAGCCGGGACTACCTCGGGGAGCTGTTTTTT.